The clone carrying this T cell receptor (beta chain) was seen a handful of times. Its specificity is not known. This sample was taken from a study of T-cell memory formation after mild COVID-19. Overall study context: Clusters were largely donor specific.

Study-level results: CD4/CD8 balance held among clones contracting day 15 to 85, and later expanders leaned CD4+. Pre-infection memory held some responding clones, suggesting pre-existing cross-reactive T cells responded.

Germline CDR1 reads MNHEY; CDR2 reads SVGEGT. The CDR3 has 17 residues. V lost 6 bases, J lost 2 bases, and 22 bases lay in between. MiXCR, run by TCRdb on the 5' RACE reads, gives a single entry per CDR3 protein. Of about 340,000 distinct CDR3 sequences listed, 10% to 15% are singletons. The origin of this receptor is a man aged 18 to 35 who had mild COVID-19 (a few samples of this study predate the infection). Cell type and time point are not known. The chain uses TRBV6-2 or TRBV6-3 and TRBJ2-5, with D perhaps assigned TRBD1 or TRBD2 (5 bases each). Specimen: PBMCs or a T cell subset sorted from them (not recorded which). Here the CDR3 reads CASRQNTAGTPQETQYF. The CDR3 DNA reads TGTGCCAGCAGACAAAACACGGCCGGGACGCCTCAAGAGACCCAGTACTTC.